This T cell receptor beta chain was recorded in a study of cytomegalovirus exposure and HLA in healthy donors. Primers: 60 Vbeta forward and 13 Jbeta reverse. TCRdb's table, derived via immunoSEQ multiplex PCR, lists solely in-frame clones and lacks some. Of approximately 150,000 clones in the sample, approximately 79% were seen once. Germline V gene sequence: CDR1 PRHDT, CDR2 FYEKMQ (reference sequence). Between the trimmed V and J ends, which lost 1 base and 3 bases, there was a span of 10 bases. This CDR3 has 14 residues. This rearrangement joins TRBV13 to TRBJ2-7; D is ambiguous. Sequencing was carried out using PBMCs. This TCR came from a male donor in good health and CMV-seronegative. The CDR3 is CASSLEGYYYEQYF. CDR3 in DNA: TGTGCCAGCAGCTTAGAAGGTTACTACTACGAGCAGTACTTC.